These 20 T cell receptor beta chains came from one sample sequenced in a study of human T cells and chemical hapten exposure. TCRdb reanalysed the RACE reads using MiXCR and keeps one entry per CDR3 protein. The sample contains 70,000 to 95,000 distinct CDR3 sequences, roughly 7.9% of which appear only once. Time point here: healthy volunteer bleed at 6 weeks. It was from unfractionated whole blood that total RNA was extracted. Sequencing was carried out using whole blood. All receptors come from a female donor in good health. Some clones in this sample may be carry-over from other donors' samples.

This clonotype was observed a handful of times. The chain couples TRBV6-2 or TRBV6-3 to TRBJ2-1; TRBD1 matches at 7 bases. The V gene's germline CDR1 is MNHEY and CDR2 SVGEGT. This CDR3 contains 19 residues. V gave up 4 bases and J gave up 9 bases; unmatched junction bases: 24. The CDR3 is CASSSNTLGQIPQTTEQFF. CDR3 nucleotide sequence: TGTGCCAGCAGTTCCAACACCCTGGGACAGATCCCTCAGACTACTGAGCAGTTCTTC.

This clonotype was seen only once. V and J are TRBV9 and TRBJ2-1, with 8 bases aligning to TRBD2. Germline CDR1 reads SGDLS; CDR2 reads YYNGEE. CDR3 length equals 14 residues. V gave up 2 bases and J gave up 5 bases; unmatched junction bases: 3. The CDR3 protein is CASSVGTRHNEQFF. The CDR3 DNA reads as TGTGCCAGCAGCGTCGGGACTAGACACAATGAGCAGTTCTTC.

This clonotype was seen a few times. The V call is TRBV6-1, the J call TRBJ1-6, with 7 bases matching TRBD1. The CDR3 loop spans 14 amino acids. Germline V gene lookup returns CDR1 MNHNS and CDR2 SASEGT. V lost 5 bases to trimming and J lost 8 bases; unmatched junction nucleotides: 6. CDR3 sequence: CASSPRDSDSPLHF. For the CDR3, the DNA is TGTGCCAGCAGTCCCCGGGACAGCGATTCACCCCTCCACTTT.

This clonotype was found many times. The CDR3 nucleotides are TGCGCCAGCAGCCAAGATGAAGGCCCGGCACAAGAGACCCAGTACTTC. Translated, it gives CASSQDEGPAQETQYF. The rearrangement links TRBV4-3 to TRBJ2-5; D is unresolved. Trimming removed 0 bases from V and 2 bases from J, with 13 bases in between. The CDR3 runs to 16 residues. In germline, CDR1 is LGHNA, CDR2 YSLEER.

Ten or more counts support this clonotype. The chain joins TRBV19 to TRBJ2-6, with TRBD1 identical over 10 bases. The CDR3 consists of 18 residues. Germline CDR1 LNHDA, CDR2 SQIVND (reference sequence). V dropped 5 bases and J dropped 1; count of bases not matched to a gene: 8. The CDR3 region has the DNA TGTGCCAGTAGTTTCCTGACAGGGGGCGCTTCTGGGGCCAACGTCCTGACTTTC. Translating it yields CASSFLTGGASGANVLTF. Together with reference TRBV19 and TRBJ2-6, the CDR3 gives the full variable domain: DGGITQSPKYLFRKEGQNVTLSCEQNLNHDAMYWYRQDPGQGLRLIYYSQIVNDFQKGDIAEGYSVSREKKESFPLTVTSAQKNPTAFYLCASSFLTGGASGANVLTFGAGSRLTVL.

There are many counts of this clonotype. This chain connects TRBV28 to TRBJ2-6; D is unclear. Per germline, CDR1 MDHEN and CDR2 SYDVKM. This CDR3 region has 17 residues. The ends were cut back, 3 bases at V and 4 bases at J, with 16 bases in the middle. The CDR3 DNA follows: TGTGCCAGCAGTTTCTTGCCAGGTGCGGCAGGGGCCAACGTCCTGACTTTC. The encoded protein is CASSFLPGAAGANVLTF.

The chain employs TRBV20-1 and TRBJ1-1; D perhaps matches TRBD1 (5 bases). The V gene lost 0 bases and the J gene lost 2 bases, with 13 bases spanning the gap. The CDR3 contains 15 residues. Germline V gene lookup returns CDR1 DFQATT and CDR2 SNEGSKA (reference sequence). CDR3 bases: TGCAGTGCTAGAGATATAGGGCAGGGAAACACTGAAGCTTTCTTT. It codes for CSARDIGQGNTEAFF.

This clonotype has a count of ten or more. The V and J genes are TRBV12-3 or TRBV12-4 and TRBJ1-4, with a tentative D call TRBD1 (5 bases). This CDR3 comprises 15 residues. Trimming shortened V by 2 bases and J by 8 bases, and 15 bases separated the two germline ends. The CDR3 DNA reads TGTGCCAGCAGTTTATTTCCGGGGCTGGGCGAAAAACTGTTTTTT. Its protein product is CASSLFPGLGEKLFF.

This clonotype has only a few counts. J is TRBJ1-6 and V is TRBV20-1; D possibly corresponds to TRBD1 (5 bases). Between the trimmed V and J ends, which lost 0 bases and 0 bases, there was a span of 9 bases. This CDR3 contains 16 residues. Germline V gene data show CDR1 as DFQATT and CDR2 as SNEGSKA (reference sequence). The CDR3 DNA follows: TGCAGTGCTAGAGAGCGGGGGAGCTCCTATAATTCACCCCTCCACTTT. It yields the protein CSARERGSSYNSPLHF.

This clonotype was picked up a small number of times. For the CDR3, the DNA is TGTGCCAGCAGCTACCTGGACAGGGAAGGCACAGATACGCAGTATTTT. Translated: CASSYLDREGTDTQYF. V is TRBV11-2 and J is TRBJ2-3; 8 nucleotides line up with TRBD1. With 4 bases clipped from V and 1 base from J, the junction kept 7 bases outside the gene matches. CDR3 length equals 16 residues. Germline V gene data show CDR1 as SGHAT and CDR2 as FQNNGV.

This clonotype was recorded at least ten times. This rearrangement joins TRBV10-2 to TRBJ1-3; D might be TRBD1 (5 bases). This CDR3 comprises 15 residues. V was pared by 11 bases and J by 1 base, with 18 bases between. Per the germline V gene, CDR1 is WSHSY and CDR2 is SAAADI. CDR3 amino acids: CAAERGGTSGNTIYF. The CDR3 coding sequence is TGCGCCGCGGAACGGGGGGGTACATCTGGAAACACCATATATTTT.

This clonotype has a count of ten or more. V is TRBV6-1 and J is TRBJ2-3; 7 nucleotides match TRBD1. Trimming removed 3 bases from V and 2 bases from J; junction bases left unmatched: 5. The CDR3 has 15 residues. Germline CDR1 is MNHNS and CDR2 is SASEGT. The chain's CDR3 is CASSEETGNTDTQYF. In nucleotides, the CDR3 is TGTGCCAGCAGTGAGGAGACAGGGAACACAGATACGCAGTATTTT.

This clonotype was detected many times. This is likely a read error, given that the CDR3 carries no conserved phenylalanine or tryptophan at its end. The V call is TRBV3-1, the J call TRBJ1-1, with no clear D. This CDR3 is built from 16 residues. Looked up from germline, CDR1 is LGHDT and CDR2 is YNNKEL (reference sequence). With 4 bases removed from V and 2 bases from J, the gap between germline ends came to 17 bases. The CDR3 region has the DNA TGTGCCAGCAGCCTCCAGTCCCCCCTCGGAAACACTGAAGCTTTCGTT. The encoded protein is CASSLQSPLGNTEAFV.

The chain joins TRBV29-1 to TRBJ2-7; 8 bases are a match to TRBD1. V shed 8 bases and J 5 bases; nucleotides not matched to a gene: 8. Looked up from germline, CDR1 is SQVTM and CDR2 is ANQGSEA. This CDR3 comprises 12 residues. This CDR3 is CSYRQGINEQYF. CDR3 bases: TGCAGCTATCGACAGGGGATCAACGAGCAGTACTTC.

This clonotype has at least ten counts. The J gene is TRBJ2-1, the V gene TRBV24-1; 10 bases agree with TRBD2. Unmatched junction bases numbered 6, after V lost 1 base and J lost 10 bases. Per germline, CDR1 KGHDR and CDR2 SFDVKD. The CDR3 is 15 amino acids. This CDR3 reads CATSDFSGGQEEQFF. In nucleotides, the CDR3 is TGTGCCACCAGTGATTTTAGCGGGGGGCAGGAAGAGCAGTTCTTC.

This clonotype has a handful of counts. The chain's CDR3 is CASSLAKTELGDTQYF. In DNA, the CDR3 is TGTGCCAGCAGCTTGGCCAAGACGGAGCTCGGAGATACGCAGTATTTT. The gene calls are TRBV5-4 and TRBJ2-3; D gene unclear. The V gene lost 0 bases and the J gene lost 5 bases, with 16 bases spanning the gap. Germline V gene data show CDR1 as SGHNT and CDR2 as YYREEE (reference sequence). The CDR3 has 16 residues. Drawing the rest from reference TRBV5-4 and TRBJ2-3, the complete variable domain is ETGVTQSPTHLIKTRGQQVTLRCSSQSGHNTVSWYQQALGQGPQFIFQYYREEENGRGNFPPRFSGLQFPNYSSELNVNALELDDSALYLCASSLAKTELGDTQYFGPGTRLTVL.

The J gene is TRBJ2-2, the V gene TRBV9; TRBD2 matches 12 bases. Germline assignment: CDR1 SGDLS and CDR2 YYNGEE. The CDR3 has 18 amino acids. V dropped 2 bases and J dropped 1; count of bases not matched to a gene: 6. CDR3 coding DNA: TGTGCCAGCAGCGTCCCGACTAGCGGGGGCCTGAACACCGGGGAGCTGTTTTTT. It yields the protein CASSVPTSGGLNTGELFF.

This clonotype was counted at least ten times. The chain joins TRBV6-5 to TRBJ2-7; the D gene is possibly TRBD2 (6 bases). This CDR3 has 16 amino acids. CDR1 is MNHEY and CDR2 is SVGAGI in the germline V gene. V was cut by 2 bases and J by 5 bases, with 19 bases left in between. CDR3 nucleotide sequence: TGTGCCAGCAGTTACGTCGGGGGTAACTATTTTAACGAGCAGTACTTC. As protein: CASSYVGGNYFNEQYF.

The V gene is TRBV7-2, the J gene TRBJ2-5; 10 bases map to TRBD2. V lost 5 bases and J lost 5; bases outside the gene matches: 11. The CDR3 loop spans 16 amino acids. Germline V gene data show CDR1 as SGHTA and CDR2 as FQGNSA. The CDR3 DNA sequence: TGTGCCAGCAGCCGCAGGGGGGCTAGCGGGGGTGAGACCCAGTACTTC. Amino acids: CASSRRGASGGETQYF.

This clonotype came up a few times. The gene calls are TRBV29-1 and TRBJ1-5; no reliable D call. The CDR3 covers 14 residues. Germline V gene lookup returns CDR1 SQVTM and CDR2 ANQGSEA. V was trimmed by 7 bases and J by 2 bases, leaving 15 bases between them. As DNA, the CDR3 is TGCAGCGCCGGGAAGGCGGTGGGCAATCAGCCCCAGCATTTT. This encodes CSAGKAVGNQPQHF.